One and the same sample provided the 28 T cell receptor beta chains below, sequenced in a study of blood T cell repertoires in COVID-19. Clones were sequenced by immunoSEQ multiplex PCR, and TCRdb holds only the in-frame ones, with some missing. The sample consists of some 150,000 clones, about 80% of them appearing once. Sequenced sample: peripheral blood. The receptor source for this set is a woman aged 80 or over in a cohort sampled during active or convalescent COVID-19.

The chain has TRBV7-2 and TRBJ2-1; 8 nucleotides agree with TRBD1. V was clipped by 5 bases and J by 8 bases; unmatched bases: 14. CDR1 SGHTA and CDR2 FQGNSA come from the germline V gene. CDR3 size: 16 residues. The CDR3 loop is CASSHLGQATFYEQFF. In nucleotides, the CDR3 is TGTGCCAGCAGCCACTTGGGACAGGCAACCTTCTATGAGCAGTTCTTC. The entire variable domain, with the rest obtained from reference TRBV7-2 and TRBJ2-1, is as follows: GAGVSQSPSNKVTEKGKDVELRCDPISGHTALYWYRQSLGQGLEFLIYFQGNSAPDKSGLPSDRFSAERTGGSVSTLTIQRTQQEDSAVYLCASSHLGQATFYEQFFGPGTRLTVL.

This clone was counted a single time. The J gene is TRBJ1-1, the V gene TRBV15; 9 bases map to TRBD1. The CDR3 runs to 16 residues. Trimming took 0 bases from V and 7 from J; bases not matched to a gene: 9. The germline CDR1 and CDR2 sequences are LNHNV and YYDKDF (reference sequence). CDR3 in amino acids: CATSRDITGGSGEAFF. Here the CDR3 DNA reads TGTGCCACCAGCAGAGATATAACAGGGGGCAGTGGTGAAGCTTTCTTT.

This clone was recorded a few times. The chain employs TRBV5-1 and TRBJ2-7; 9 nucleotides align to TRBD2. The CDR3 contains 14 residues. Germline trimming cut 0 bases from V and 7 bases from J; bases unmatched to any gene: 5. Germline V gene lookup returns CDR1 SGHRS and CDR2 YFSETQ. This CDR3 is CASSLATTSGEQYF. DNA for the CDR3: TGCGCCAGCAGCTTGGCTACAACTAGCGGGGAGCAGTACTTC. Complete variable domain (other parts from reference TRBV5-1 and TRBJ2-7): KAGVTQTPRYLIKTRGQQVTLSCSPISGHRSVSWYQQTPGQGLQFLFEYFSETQRNKGNFPGRFSGRQFSNSRSEMNVSTLELGDSALYLCASSLATTSGEQYFGPGTRLTVT.

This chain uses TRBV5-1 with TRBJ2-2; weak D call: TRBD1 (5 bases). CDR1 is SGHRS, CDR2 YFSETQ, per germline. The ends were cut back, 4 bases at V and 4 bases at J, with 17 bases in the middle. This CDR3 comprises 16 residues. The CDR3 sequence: CASSPSAGLGTGELFF. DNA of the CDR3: TGCGCCAGCAGCCCCTCAGCAGGGCTGGGCACCGGGGAGCTGTTTTTT.

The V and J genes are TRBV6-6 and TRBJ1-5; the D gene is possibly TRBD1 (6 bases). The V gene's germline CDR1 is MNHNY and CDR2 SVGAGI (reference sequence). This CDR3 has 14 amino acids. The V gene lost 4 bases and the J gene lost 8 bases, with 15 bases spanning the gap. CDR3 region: CASSSTGTIEPQHF. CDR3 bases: TGTGCCAGCAGTTCCACCGGGACAATCGAGCCCCAGCATTTT.

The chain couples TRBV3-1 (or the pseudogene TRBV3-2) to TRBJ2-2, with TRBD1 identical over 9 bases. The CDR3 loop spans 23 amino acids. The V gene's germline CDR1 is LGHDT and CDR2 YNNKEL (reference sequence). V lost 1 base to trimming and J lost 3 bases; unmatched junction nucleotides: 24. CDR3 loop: CASSQVQGANGKVIQEDTGELFF. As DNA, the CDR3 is TGTGCCAGCAGCCAAGTACAGGGGGCTAACGGAAAAGTTATACAAGAGGACACCGGGGAGCTGTTTTTT.

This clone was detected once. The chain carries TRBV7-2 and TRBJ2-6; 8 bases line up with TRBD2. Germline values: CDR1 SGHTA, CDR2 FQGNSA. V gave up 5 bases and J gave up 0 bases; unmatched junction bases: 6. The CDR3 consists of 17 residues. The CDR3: CASSPRLARSGANVLTF. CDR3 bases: TGTGCCAGCAGCCCGAGACTAGCGCGCTCTGGGGCCAACGTCCTGACTTTC.

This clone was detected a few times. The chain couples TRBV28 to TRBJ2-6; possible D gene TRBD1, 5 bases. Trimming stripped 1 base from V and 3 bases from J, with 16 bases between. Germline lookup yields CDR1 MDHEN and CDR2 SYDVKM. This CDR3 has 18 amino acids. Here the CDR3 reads CASSLFGRVVGGANVLTF. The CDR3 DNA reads TGTGCCAGCAGTTTATTTGGCAGGGTGGTGGGTGGGGCCAACGTCCTGACTTTC.

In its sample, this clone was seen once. CDR3 sequence reads: CASSSGSHTGELFF. CDR3 DNA sequence: TGTGCCAGTAGTTCAGGGTCCCACACCGGGGAGCTGTTTTTT. This chain uses TRBV5-4 with TRBJ2-2, with D perhaps TRBD1 (5 bases). CDR1 is SGHNT, CDR2 YYREEE, per germline (reference sequence). V dropped 8 bases and J dropped 3 bases, with 14 bases sitting between them. The CDR3 totals 14 residues.

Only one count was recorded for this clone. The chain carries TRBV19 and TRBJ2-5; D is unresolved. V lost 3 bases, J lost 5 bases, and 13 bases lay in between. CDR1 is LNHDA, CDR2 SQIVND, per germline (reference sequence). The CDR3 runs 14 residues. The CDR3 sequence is CASSISALGETQYF. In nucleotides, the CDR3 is TGTGCCAGTAGTATCAGTGCGCTCGGGGAGACCCAGTACTTC.

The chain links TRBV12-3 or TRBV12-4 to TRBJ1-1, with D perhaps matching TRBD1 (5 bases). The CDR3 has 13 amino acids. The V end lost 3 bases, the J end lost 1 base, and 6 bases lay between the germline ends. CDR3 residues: CASSFTGNTEAFF. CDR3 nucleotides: TGTGCCAGCAGTTTTACAGGGAACACTGAAGCTTTCTTT.

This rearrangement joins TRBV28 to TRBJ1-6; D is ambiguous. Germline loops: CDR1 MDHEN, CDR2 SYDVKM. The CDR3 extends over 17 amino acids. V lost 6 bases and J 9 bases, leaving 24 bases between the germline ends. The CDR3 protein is CASRPPLQRLDRSPLHF. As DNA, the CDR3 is TGTGCCAGCAGACCTCCCTTACAGCGGCTGGACCGTTCACCCCTCCACTTT.

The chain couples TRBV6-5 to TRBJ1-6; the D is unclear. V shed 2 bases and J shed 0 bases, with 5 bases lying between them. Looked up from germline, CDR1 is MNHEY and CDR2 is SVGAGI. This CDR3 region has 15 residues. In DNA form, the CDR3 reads TGTGCCAGCAGTTACGGGAGCTCCTATAATTCACCCCTCCACTTT. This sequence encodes CASSYGSSYNSPLHF.

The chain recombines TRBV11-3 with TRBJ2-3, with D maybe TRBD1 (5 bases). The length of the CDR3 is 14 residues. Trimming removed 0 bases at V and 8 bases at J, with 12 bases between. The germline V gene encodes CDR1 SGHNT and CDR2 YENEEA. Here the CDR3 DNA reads TGTGCCAGCAGCTTAGATCTACAGGAAGGTACGCAGTATTTT. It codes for CASSLDLQEGTQYF.

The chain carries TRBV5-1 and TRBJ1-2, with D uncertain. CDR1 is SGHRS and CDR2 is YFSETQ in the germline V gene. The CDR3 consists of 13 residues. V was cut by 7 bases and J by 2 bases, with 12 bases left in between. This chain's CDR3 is CASHPGSNYGYTF. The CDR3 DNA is TGCGCCAGCCACCCGGGAAGCAACTATGGCTACACCTTC.

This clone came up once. The CDR3 protein is CASSKDNLNVLTF. CDR3 coding DNA: TGTGCCAGCAGCAAAGACAATCTCAACGTCCTGACTTTC. This chain joins TRBV21-1 and TRBJ2-6; the table's D call of TRBD1 was not tested on the DNA. TRBV21-1 represents a pseudogene. This CDR3 is 13 amino acids long.

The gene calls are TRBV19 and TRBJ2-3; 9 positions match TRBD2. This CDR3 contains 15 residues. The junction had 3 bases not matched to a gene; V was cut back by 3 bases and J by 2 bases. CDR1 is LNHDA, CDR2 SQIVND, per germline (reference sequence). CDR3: CASSMGGGATDTQYF. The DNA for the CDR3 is TGTGCCAGTAGTATGGGCGGGGGGGCCACAGATACGCAGTATTTT.

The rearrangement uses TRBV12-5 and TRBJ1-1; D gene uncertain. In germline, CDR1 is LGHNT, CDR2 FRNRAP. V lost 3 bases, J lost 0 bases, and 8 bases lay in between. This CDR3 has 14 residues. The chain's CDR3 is CASGLSVMNTEAFF. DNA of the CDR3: TGTGCTAGTGGTTTATCAGTGATGAACACTGAAGCTTTCTTT.

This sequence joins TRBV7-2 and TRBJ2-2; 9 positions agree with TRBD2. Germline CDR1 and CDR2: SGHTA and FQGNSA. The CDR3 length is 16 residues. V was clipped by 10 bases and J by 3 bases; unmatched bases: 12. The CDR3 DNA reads TGTGCCAATCCCTCAAATAGCGGGAGATACACCGGGGAGCTGTTTTTT. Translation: CANPSNSGRYTGELFF.

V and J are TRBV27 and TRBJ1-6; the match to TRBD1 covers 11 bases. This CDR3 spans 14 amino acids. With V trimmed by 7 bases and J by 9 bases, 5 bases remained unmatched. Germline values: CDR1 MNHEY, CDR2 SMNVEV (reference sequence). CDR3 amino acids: CASTGQGARSPLHF. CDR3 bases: TGTGCCAGCACAGGACAGGGGGCGCGTTCACCCCTCCACTTT.

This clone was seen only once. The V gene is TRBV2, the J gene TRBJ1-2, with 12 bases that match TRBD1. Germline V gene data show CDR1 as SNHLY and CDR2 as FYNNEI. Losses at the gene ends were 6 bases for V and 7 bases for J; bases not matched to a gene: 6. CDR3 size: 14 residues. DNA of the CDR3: TGTGCCAGCAGAGGGGACAGGGGGCTTGGTGGCTACACCTTC. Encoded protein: CASRGDRGLGGYTF.

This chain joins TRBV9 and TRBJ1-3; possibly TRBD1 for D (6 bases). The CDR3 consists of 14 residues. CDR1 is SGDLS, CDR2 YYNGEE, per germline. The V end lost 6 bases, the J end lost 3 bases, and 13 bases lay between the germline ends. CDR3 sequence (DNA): TGTGCCAGCACCAGGGGTTCCGGTGGAAACACCATATATTTT. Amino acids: CASTRGSGGNTIYF.

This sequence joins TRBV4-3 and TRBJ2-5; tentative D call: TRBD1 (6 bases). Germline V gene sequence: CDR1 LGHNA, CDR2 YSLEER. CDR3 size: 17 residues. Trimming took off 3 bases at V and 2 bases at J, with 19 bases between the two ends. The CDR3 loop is CASSQEPWGQRQETQYF. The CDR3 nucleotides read TGCGCCAGCAGCCAGGAACCATGGGGGCAGAGACAAGAGACCCAGTACTTC.

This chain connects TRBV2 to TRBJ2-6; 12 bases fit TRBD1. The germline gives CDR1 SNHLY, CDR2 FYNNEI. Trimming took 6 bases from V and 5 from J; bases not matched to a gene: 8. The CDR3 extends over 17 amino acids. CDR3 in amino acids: CASRLGQGAPWANVLTF. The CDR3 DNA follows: TGTGCCAGCAGGTTGGGACAGGGGGCCCCCTGGGCCAACGTCCTGACTTTC.

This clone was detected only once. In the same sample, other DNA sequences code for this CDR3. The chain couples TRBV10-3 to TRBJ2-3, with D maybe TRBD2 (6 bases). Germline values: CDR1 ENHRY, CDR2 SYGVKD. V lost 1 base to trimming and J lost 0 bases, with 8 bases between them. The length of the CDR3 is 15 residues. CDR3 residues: CAISEWGVSTDTQYF. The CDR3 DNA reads TGTGCCATCAGTGAGTGGGGGGTTAGCACAGATACGCAGTATTTT.

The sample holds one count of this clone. DNA of the CDR3: TGTGCCAGCAGCCGGACAGGGTCGGGCGAAAAACTGTTTTTT. Protein: CASSRTGSGEKLFF. The chain combines TRBV7-2 with TRBJ1-4; 8 bases are shared with TRBD1. V trimming: 5 bases; J trimming: 8 bases; junction bases outside the gene matches: 7. CDR1 and CDR2 (germline): SGHTA, FQGNSA. CDR3 length: 14 amino acids.

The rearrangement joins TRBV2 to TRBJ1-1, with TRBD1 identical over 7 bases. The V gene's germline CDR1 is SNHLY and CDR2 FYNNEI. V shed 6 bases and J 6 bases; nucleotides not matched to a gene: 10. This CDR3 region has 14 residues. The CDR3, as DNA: TGTGCCAGCAGAAAGCAGGGGGTTCGTTCTGAAGCTTTCTTT. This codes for CASRKQGVRSEAFF.

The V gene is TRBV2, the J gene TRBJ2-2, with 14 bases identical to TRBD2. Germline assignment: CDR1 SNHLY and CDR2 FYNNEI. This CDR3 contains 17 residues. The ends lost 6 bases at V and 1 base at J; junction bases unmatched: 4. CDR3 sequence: CASSGLAGGMNTGELFF. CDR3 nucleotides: TGTGCCAGCAGCGGACTAGCGGGGGGCATGAACACCGGGGAGCTGTTTTTT.